Here is one TCR beta chain with its context. This record comes from a study of blood T cell repertoires in COVID-19. Looking at the study overall: PBMCs, B-cell-depleted T cells, or T cells were the source of the cDNA or gDNA that made up the material.

Original processing methods: Amplifying reference gene primers gave estimates of nucleated cell counts. Generated by immunoSEQ multiplex PCR, the TCRdb table keeps only in-frame clones and is missing some. V, J and clone size are those of that table, while D and trimming were read from the DNA. This table has about 250,000 clones, about 83% appearing once. Participant ages covered 18 to 89 years across about two dozen US areas. A case of COVID-19 had been met by exposed participants within 2 weeks before study entry. Germline V CDR1 and CDR2: SGHAT, FQNNGV. V lost 5 bases, J lost 2 bases, and 18 bases lay in between. This CDR3 spans 16 amino acids.

The sequencing sample was made of PBMCs or T cells enriched from blood (not recorded which). The source of this sequence is a middle-aged woman who had been exposed to COVID-19. J is TRBJ2-5 and V is TRBV11-2; D uncertain. CDR3 bases: TGTGCCAGCAGCGCGTTCCTAGGCCCCCGACAAGAGACCCAGTACTTC. Amino acid sequence: CASSAFLGPRQETQYF.